The 9 T cell receptor beta chains given below trace back to one sample, sequenced in a study of cytomegalovirus exposure and HLA in healthy donors. The PCR made use of 60 Vbeta and 13 Jbeta primers. Method: immunoSEQ multiplex PCR; TCRdb's copy keeps in-frame clones and lacks some. The table has around 120,000 clones, 81% seen once. What was sequenced was PBMCs. The receptors here all came from a man between 18 and 35 years old in good health and CMV-seronegative.

A remark on this clone: This specimen includes other DNA sequences encoding the same CDR3. V is TRBV30 and J is TRBJ1-5; D ambiguous. This CDR3 comprises 13 residues. The germline V and J ends were trimmed by 2 bases and 0 bases, with 5 bases remaining between them. Looked up from germline, CDR1 is GTSNPN and CDR2 is SVGIG (reference sequence). The CDR3 nucleotides read TGTGCCTGGAGTCGGGATAGCAATCAGCCCCAGCATTTT. As protein: CAWSRDSNQPQHF.

The rearrangement links TRBV6-5 to TRBJ1-2; TRBD1 aligns across 11 bases. Trimming cost V 5 bases and J 8 bases; bases outside gene matches: 7. Germline V gene sequence: CDR1 MNHEY, CDR2 SVGAGI. The CDR3 length is 14 residues. CDR3 loop: CASSVGQGAKGYTF. The CDR3 DNA reads as TGTGCCAGCAGTGTCGGACAGGGGGCGAAAGGCTACACCTTC.

The chain carries TRBV10-3 and TRBJ1-4; D unclear. Germline CDR1 ENHRY, CDR2 SYGVKD. V was pared by 4 bases and J by 4 bases, with 7 bases between. This CDR3 comprises 13 residues. The CDR3 region has the DNA TGTGCCATCAGTGGCAGTAATAATGAAAAACTGTTTTTT. Its protein product is CAISGSNNEKLFF.

The chain links TRBV28 to TRBJ1-1, with D maybe TRBD1 (6 bases). The CDR3 sequence is 16 residues long. Germline CDR1 reads MDHEN; CDR2 reads SYDVKM. The germline V and J ends were trimmed by 7 bases and 1 base, with 19 bases remaining between them. CDR3 loop: CASTLTRGRGNTEAFF. As DNA, the CDR3 is TGTGCCAGCACCCTGACCAGGGGCCGCGGGAACACTGAAGCTTTCTTT.

The V call is TRBV7-9, the J call TRBJ2-3; a possible D gene is TRBD2 (6 bases). CDR1 and CDR2 from the germline V gene are SEHNR and FQNEAQ (reference sequence). V gave up 4 bases and J gave up 6 bases, with 11 bases separating them. The CDR3 is 13 amino acids. The CDR3 DNA is TGTGCCAGCAGCTGGAGACTAGTCGATACGCAGTATTTT. It yields the protein CASSWRLVDTQYF.

Turning to this clone: A read error may produce the germline difference seen at one junction end. The J gene is TRBJ2-7, the V gene TRBV30, with 10 nucleotides matching TRBD1. Germline-derived CDR1 and CDR2 are GTSNPN and SVGIG (reference sequence). The CDR3 runs 15 residues. CDR3 amino acids: CAWSSYRDRGNERYF. In nucleotides, the CDR3 is TGTGCCTGGAGTTCATACCGGGACAGGGGCAACGAGCGGTACTTC.

The chain is built from TRBV13 and TRBJ2-1; TRBD2 matches at 14 bases. Germline CDR1 reads PRHDT; CDR2 reads FYEKMQ (reference sequence). Trimming cost V 5 bases and J 5 bases; bases outside gene matches: 5. The CDR3 consists of 16 residues. This chain's CDR3 is CASSRGLAGANNEQFF. CDR3 DNA: TGTGCCAGCAGCCGGGGACTAGCGGGGGCGAACAATGAGCAGTTCTTC.

This clone was seen a few times. This sequence joins TRBV30 and TRBJ2-3; the D is unclear. The CDR3 has 12 residues. Germline CDR1 and CDR2: GTSNPN and SVGIG (reference sequence). With 4 bases removed from V and 6 bases from J, the gap between germline ends came to 11 bases. The CDR3 sequence: CAWISQWDTQYF. The CDR3 region has the DNA TGTGCCTGGATATCCCAGTGGGATACGCAGTATTTT.

The chain carries TRBV4-3 and TRBJ1-4, with 8 bases fitting TRBD1. J was trimmed by 8 bases and V by 6 bases; bases with no gene match: 11. The CDR3 extends over 15 amino acids. Germline V lookup: CDR1 LGHNA, CDR2 YSLEER. CDR3 nucleotides: TGCGCCAGCAGTTTCCTACAGGGGGAAGAGGAAAAACTGTTTTTT. Translation gives CASSFLQGEEEKLFF.